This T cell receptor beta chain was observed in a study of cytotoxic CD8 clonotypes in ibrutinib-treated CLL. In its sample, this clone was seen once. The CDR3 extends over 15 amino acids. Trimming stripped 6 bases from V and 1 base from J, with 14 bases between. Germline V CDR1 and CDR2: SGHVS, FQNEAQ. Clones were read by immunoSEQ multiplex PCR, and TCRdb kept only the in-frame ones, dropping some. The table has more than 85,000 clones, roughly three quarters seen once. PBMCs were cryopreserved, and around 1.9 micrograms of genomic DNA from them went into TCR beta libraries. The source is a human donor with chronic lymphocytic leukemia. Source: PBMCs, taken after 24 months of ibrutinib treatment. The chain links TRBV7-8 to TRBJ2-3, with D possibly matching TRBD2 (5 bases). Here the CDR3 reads CASRTAGSRTDTQYF. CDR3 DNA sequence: TGTGCCAGCAGGACCGCGGGCTCTCGCACAGATACGCAGTATTTT.